The sample holds a few counts of the clone carrying this T cell receptor beta chain. Its antigen remains unknown. The source of the sample is a study of blood T cells in healthy people across ages. Overall study results and limits: Aged donors had fewer naive CD4+ cells and lower diversity than long-lived donors.

The germline V and J ends were trimmed by 2 bases and 2 bases, with 0 bases remaining between them. This CDR3 comprises 12 residues. The germline V gene encodes CDR1 MGHRA and CDR2 YSYEKL. A second PCR of roughly 6 to 12 cycles used a sample-barcoded 5' primer and a J-beta primer mix. MiXCR, run by TCRdb on the 5' RACE reads, gives a single entry per CDR3 protein. The repertoire holds around 1,000,000 distinct CDR3 sequences, with approximately 25% as singletons. The data also belong to a second study, concerning T cells of mothers and their children.

The source material was blood. The TCR sequence derives from a girl aged 2-15 years in good health. The rearrangement links TRBV4-1 to TRBJ1-4, with D unclear. CDR3 sequence (DNA): TGCGCCAGCAGCCAAACTAATGAAAAACTGTTTTTT. Translated, it gives CASSQTNEKLFF.